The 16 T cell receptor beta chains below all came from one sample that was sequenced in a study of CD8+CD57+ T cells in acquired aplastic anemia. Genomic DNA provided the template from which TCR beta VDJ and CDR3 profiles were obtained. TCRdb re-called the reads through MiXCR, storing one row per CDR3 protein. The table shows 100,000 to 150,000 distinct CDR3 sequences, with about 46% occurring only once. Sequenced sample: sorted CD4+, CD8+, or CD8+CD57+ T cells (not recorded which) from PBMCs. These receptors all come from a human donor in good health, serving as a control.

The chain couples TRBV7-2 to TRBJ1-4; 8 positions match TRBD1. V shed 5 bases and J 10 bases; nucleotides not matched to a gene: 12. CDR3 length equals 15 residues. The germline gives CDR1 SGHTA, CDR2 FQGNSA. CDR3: CASSAWAGGGGKLFF. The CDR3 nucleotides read TGTGCCAGCAGCGCCTGGGCAGGGGGCGGTGGAAAACTGTTTTTT.

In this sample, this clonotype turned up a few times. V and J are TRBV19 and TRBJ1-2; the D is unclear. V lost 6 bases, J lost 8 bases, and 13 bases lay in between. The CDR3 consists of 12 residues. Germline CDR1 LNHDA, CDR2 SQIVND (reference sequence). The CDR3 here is CASRDGSPGYTF. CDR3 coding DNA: TGTGCCAGTAGAGACGGATCCCCGGGCTACACCTTC. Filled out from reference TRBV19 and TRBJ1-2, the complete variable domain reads DGGITQSPKYLFRKEGQNVTLSCEQNLNHDAMYWYRQDPGQGLRLIYYSQIVNDFQKGDIAEGYSVSREKKESFPLTVTSAQKNPTAFYLCASRDGSPGYTFGSGTRLTVV.

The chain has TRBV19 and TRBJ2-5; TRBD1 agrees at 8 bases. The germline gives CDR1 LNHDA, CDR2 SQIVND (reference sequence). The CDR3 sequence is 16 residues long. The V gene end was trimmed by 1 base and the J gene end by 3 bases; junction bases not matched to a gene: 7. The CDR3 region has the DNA TGTGCCAGTAGTATAGGCGGGGCAGGGGGCGAAGAGACCCAGTACTTC. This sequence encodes CASSIGGAGGEETQYF.

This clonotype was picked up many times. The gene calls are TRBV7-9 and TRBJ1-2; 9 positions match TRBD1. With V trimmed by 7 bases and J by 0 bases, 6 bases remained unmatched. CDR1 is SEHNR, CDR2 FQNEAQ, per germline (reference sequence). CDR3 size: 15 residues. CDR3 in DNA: TGTGCCAGCAACCCCGACAGGGGGTCTAACTATGGCTACACCTTC. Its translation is CASNPDRGSNYGYTF.

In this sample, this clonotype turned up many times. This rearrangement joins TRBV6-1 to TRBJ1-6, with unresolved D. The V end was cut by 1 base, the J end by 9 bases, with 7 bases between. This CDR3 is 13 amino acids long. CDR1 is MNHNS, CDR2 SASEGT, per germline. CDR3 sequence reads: CASSEVLSSPLHF. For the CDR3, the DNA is TGTGCCAGCAGTGAAGTTTTGAGTTCACCCCTCCACTTT.

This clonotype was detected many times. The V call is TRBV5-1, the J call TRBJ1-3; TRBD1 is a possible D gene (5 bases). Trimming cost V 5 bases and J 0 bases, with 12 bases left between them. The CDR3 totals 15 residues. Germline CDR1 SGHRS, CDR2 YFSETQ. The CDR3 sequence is CASRVQANSGNTIYF. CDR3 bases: TGCGCCAGCAGGGTACAGGCCAACTCTGGAAACACCATATATTTT. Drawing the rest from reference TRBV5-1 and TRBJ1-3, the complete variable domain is KAGVTQTPRYLIKTRGQQVTLSCSPISGHRSVSWYQQTPGQGLQFLFEYFSETQRNKGNFPGRFSGRQFSNSRSEMNVSTLELGDSALYLCASRVQANSGNTIYFGEGSWLTVV.

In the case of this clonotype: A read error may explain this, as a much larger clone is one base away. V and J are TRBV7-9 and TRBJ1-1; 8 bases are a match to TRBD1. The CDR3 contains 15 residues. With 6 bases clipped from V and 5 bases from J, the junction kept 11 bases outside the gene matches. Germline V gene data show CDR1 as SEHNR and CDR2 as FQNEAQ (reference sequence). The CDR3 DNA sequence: TGTGCCAGCAGTTACGATACAGGGGGAAGGACTGAAGCTTTCTTT. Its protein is CASSYDTGGRTEAFF. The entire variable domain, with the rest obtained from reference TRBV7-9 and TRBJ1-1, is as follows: DTGVSQNPRHKITKRGQNVTFRCDPISEHNRLYWYRQTLGQGPEFLTYFQNEAQLEKSRLLSDRFSAERPKGSFSTLEIQRTEQGDSAMYLCASSYDTGGRTEAFFGQGTRLTVV.

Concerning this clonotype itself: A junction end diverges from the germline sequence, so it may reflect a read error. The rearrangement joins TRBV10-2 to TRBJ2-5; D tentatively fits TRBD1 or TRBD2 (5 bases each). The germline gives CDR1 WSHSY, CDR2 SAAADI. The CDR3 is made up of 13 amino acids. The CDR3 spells CASREGIQETQYF. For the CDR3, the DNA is TGCGCCAGCCGTGAGGGGATCCAAGAGACCCAGTACTTC.

The CDR3, as DNA: TGCAGCGTTGCTGAACAGGGCAGTGCTTTCTTT. As protein: CSVAEQGSAFF. The chain employs TRBV29-1 and TRBJ1-1; perhaps TRBD1 as D (6 bases). The length of the CDR3 is 11 residues. Germline loops: CDR1 SQVTM, CDR2 ANQGSEA. The V end was cut by 4 bases, the J end by 11 bases, with 14 bases between.

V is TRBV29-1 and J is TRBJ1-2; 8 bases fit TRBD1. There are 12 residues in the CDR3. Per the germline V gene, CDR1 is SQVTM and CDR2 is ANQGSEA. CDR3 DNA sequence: TGCAGTGCCGGGACAGGATACCTTGGCTACACCTTC. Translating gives CSAGTGYLGYTF.

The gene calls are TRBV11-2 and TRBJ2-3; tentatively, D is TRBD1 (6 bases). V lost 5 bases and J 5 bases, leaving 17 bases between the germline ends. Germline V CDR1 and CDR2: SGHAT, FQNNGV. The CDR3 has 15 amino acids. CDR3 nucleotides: TGTGCCAGCAGCCCTCCTTGGGGGCTGGGAGATACGCAGTATTTT. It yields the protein CASSPPWGLGDTQYF.

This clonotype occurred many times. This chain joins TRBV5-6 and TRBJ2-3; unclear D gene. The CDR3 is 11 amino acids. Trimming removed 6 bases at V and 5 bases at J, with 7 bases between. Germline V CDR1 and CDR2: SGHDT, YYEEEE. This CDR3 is CASTRGDTQYF. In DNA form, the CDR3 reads TGTGCCAGCACCCGCGGAGATACGCAGTATTTT.

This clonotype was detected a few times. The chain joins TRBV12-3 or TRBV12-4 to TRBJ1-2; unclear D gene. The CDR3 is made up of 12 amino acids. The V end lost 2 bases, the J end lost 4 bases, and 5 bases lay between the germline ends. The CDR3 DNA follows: TGTGCCAGCAGTTTACGGCTCTATGGCTACACCTTC. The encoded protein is CASSLRLYGYTF.

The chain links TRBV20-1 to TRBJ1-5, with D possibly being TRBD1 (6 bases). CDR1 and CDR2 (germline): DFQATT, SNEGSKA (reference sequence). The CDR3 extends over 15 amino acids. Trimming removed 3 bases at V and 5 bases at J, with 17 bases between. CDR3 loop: CSARGRGLRDQPQHF. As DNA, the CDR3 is TGCAGTGCTAGGGGGCGGGGGCTTAGGGATCAGCCCCAGCATTTT.

The CDR3 region is CASSYTTRRAGGTDTQYF. In DNA form, the CDR3 reads TGTGCCAGCAGTTACACAACCAGAAGGGCGGGGGGCACAGATACGCAGTATTTT. The chain joins TRBV6-2 or TRBV6-3 to TRBJ2-3; 7 bases match TRBD2. V shed 2 bases and J 1 base; nucleotides not matched to a gene: 12. The CDR3 runs to 18 residues. Germline V gene lookup returns CDR1 MNHEY and CDR2 SVGEGT.

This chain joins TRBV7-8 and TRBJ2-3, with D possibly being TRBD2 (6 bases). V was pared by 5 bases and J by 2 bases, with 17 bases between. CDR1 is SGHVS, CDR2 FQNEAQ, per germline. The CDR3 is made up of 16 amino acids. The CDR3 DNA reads TGTGCCAGCAGCGTGAGACGGGGGAGACTCACAGATACGCAGTATTTT. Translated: CASSVRRGRLTDTQYF. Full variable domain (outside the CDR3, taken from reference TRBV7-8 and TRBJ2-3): GAGVSQSPRYKVAKRGQDVALRCDPISGHVSLFWYQQALGQGPEFLTYFQNEAQLDKSGLPSDRFFAERPEGSVSTLKIQRTQQEDSAVYLCASSVRRGRLTDTQYFGPGTRLTVL.